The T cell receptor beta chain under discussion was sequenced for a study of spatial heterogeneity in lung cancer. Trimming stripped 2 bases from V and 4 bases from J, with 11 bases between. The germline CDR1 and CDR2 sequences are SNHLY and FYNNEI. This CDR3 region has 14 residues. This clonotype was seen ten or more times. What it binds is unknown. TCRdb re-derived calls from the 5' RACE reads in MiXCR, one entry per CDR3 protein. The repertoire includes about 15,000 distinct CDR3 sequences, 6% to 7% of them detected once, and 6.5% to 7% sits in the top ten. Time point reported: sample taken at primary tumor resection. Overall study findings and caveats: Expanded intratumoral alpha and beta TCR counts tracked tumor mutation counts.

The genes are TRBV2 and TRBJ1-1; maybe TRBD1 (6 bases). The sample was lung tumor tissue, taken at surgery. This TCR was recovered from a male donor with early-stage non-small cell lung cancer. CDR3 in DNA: TGTGCCAGCAGTGAAACAGGGCGGGTCACTGAAGCTTTCTTT. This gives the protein CASSETGRVTEAFF.